This T cell receptor (beta chain) was observed in a study of beta chain features in type 1 diabetes. Across the study: The samples had roughly 110 million sorted cells examined in all.

This clone has just a few counts. The study reverse transcribed the entire isolated RNA, so it sequenced expressed TCRB transcripts. The assay was immunoSEQ multiplex PCR, and TCRdb's table has in-frame clones only and misses some. The sample records under 450,000 clones, about 14% being singletons. The CDR3 extends over 15 amino acids. The trim removed 3 bases at V and 6 bases at J, leaving 6 bases unmatched. Germline assignment: CDR1 LNHDA and CDR2 SQIVND (reference sequence). The sample taken for sequencing was naive CD4+ T cells from blood. The genes are TRBV19 and TRBJ2-7; 12 nucleotides agree with TRBD2. This TCR was sampled from a woman between 18 and 29 years old in good health. CDR3 loop: CASSIGLAGYLEQYF. CDR3 sequence (DNA): TGTGCCAGTAGTATCGGACTAGCGGGATATCTCGAGCAGTACTTC. The full variable domain, rest sourced from reference TRBV19 and TRBJ2-7, is DGGITQSPKYLFRKEGQNVTLSCEQNLNHDAMYWYRQDPGQGLRLIYYSQIVNDFQKGDIAEGYSVSREKKESFPLTVTSAQKNPTAFYLCASSIGLAGYLEQYFGPGTRLTVT.